A single sample gave rise to the 14 T cell receptor beta chains below, sequenced in a study of CD4+ T cells in melanoma. Assay used: immunoSEQ multiplex PCR; TCRdb lists only in-frame clones, some missing. This sample has 15,000 to 20,000 clones, with over 70% found just once. Material for sequencing was cells from a culture (not recorded whether cultured in vitro). Every receptor here comes from a human donor with melanoma.

The chain combines TRBV2 with TRBJ2-3; 10 nucleotides agree with TRBD2. The CDR3 runs to 15 residues. CDR1 and CDR2 from the germline V gene are SNHLY and FYNNEI. J was trimmed by 4 bases and V by 6 bases; bases with no gene match: 7. The CDR3 region has the DNA TGTGCCAGCAGCCCTGGGACTAGCGTAGCAGATACGCAGTATTTT. Translation: CASSPGTSVADTQYF.

The V gene is TRBV4-1, the J gene TRBJ2-1; no definite D call. Between the trimmed V and J ends, which lost 2 bases and 5 bases, there was a span of 19 bases. Germline loops: CDR1 MGHRA, CDR2 YSYEKL. The CDR3 has 17 residues. Written as DNA, the CDR3 is TGCGCCAGCAGCCAACGTTACAGCCAATCCATTAACAATGAGCAGTTCTTC. It translates to CASSQRYSQSINNEQFF.

The chain joins TRBV4-1 to TRBJ2-2, with unresolved D. V shed 0 bases and J shed 3 bases, with 5 bases lying between them. The CDR3 sequence is 14 residues long. Looked up from germline, CDR1 is MGHRA and CDR2 is YSYEKL. CDR3 coding DNA: TGCGCCAGCAGCCAAGATGTAGACACCGGGGAGCTGTTTTTT. Its translation is CASSQDVDTGELFF.

The CDR3, as DNA: TGCGCCAGCAGCCTGCAGCGGGGCCGGGAGACCCAGTACTTC. Translated, it gives CASSLQRGRETQYF. The V gene is TRBV4-1, the J gene TRBJ2-5; 7 positions agree with TRBD2. The CDR3 contains 14 residues. J was trimmed by 5 bases and V by 4 bases; bases with no gene match: 7. Germline lookup yields CDR1 MGHRA and CDR2 YSYEKL.

The gene calls are TRBV18 and TRBJ1-3; D is uncertain. Looked up from germline, CDR1 is KGHSH and CDR2 is LQKENI. Trimming left V 4 bases short and J 0 bases short, with 7 bases between. The CDR3 is made up of 14 amino acids. The CDR3 protein is CASSHGVSGNTIYF. CDR3 DNA: TGTGCCAGCTCACACGGGGTCTCTGGAAACACCATATATTTT.

The V and J genes are TRBV6-1 and TRBJ1-5, with TRBD1 matching 10 bases. Germline-derived CDR1 and CDR2 are MNHNS and SASEGT. The CDR3 covers 15 residues. The junction had 11 bases not matched to a gene; V was cut back by 8 bases and J by 7 bases. The CDR3: CASRWDRGSYQPQHF. In nucleotides, the CDR3 is TGTGCCAGCCGTTGGGACAGGGGATCCTACCAGCCCCAGCATTTT.

The chain employs TRBV10-1 and TRBJ2-1; D is ambiguous. The V gene lost 3 bases and the J gene lost 10 bases, with 10 bases spanning the gap. The CDR3 is made up of 12 amino acids. Germline CDR1 WNHNN, CDR2 SYGVQD (reference sequence). The CDR3 nucleotides read TGCGCCAGCAGTGATGGGTCGAGGGAGCAGTTCTTC. It translates to CASSDGSREQFF.

The rearrangement links TRBV6-5 to TRBJ2-7; the match to TRBD1 covers 7 bases. The germline gives CDR1 MNHEY, CDR2 SVGAGI. The CDR3 consists of 15 residues. V was pared by 6 bases and J by 0 bases, with 8 bases of the junction left unmatched. The CDR3 DNA sequence: TGTGCCAGCAGGTTCCGGGACAGATACTCCTACGAGCAGTACTTC. This codes for CASRFRDRYSYEQYF.

The chain uses TRBV7-8 and TRBJ2-7; a weak D match, TRBD1 (7 bases). CDR1 is SGHVS, CDR2 FQNEAQ, per germline. Trimming took 1 base from V and 4 from J, leaving 20 bases between them. This CDR3 is built from 17 residues. Here the CDR3 DNA reads TGTGCCAGCAGCTTAGTGATCGGGGGACAGACGATGTACGAGCAGTACTTC. Protein product: CASSLVIGGQTMYEQYF.

The chain combines TRBV6-5 with TRBJ2-3; D not certain. The CDR3 extends over 15 amino acids. The V and J ends lost 0 bases and 3 bases respectively, with 10 bases between them. Germline V gives CDR1 MNHEY, CDR2 SVGAGI. The CDR3 DNA reads as TGTGCCAGCAGTTACTCGTACACGGTGACAGATACGCAGTATTTT. As protein: CASSYSYTVTDTQYF.

This clone is medium-sized within its sample. One junction end does not reproduce the germline sequence, and a read error may be involved. V usage is TRBV7-9 and J usage is TRBJ1-1, with D tentatively TRBD1 (6 bases). CDR3 size: 13 residues. CDR1 is SEHNR and CDR2 is FQNEAQ in the germline V gene (reference sequence). CDR3 coding DNA: TGTGCCAGCACCTTAGGGGGTCGCACTGAAGCTTTCTTT. Translating gives CASTLGGRTEAFF.

Only one count was recorded for this clone. The chain is built from TRBV12-5 and TRBJ2-2, with D unresolved. Per the germline V gene, CDR1 is LGHNT and CDR2 is FRNRAP. This CDR3 is 16 amino acids long. V was clipped by 8 bases and J by 1 base, with 17 bases between them. DNA of the CDR3: TGTGCTAGTACTGGTCAAGATAGGCGGAACACCGGGGAGCTGTTTTTT. Its translation: CASTGQDRRNTGELFF.

The chain is built from TRBV7-9 and TRBJ1-1, with no clear D. CDR1 is SEHNR and CDR2 is FQNEAQ in the germline V gene (reference sequence). CDR3 size: 16 residues. Between the trimmed V and J ends, which lost 7 bases and 4 bases, there was a span of 22 bases. The CDR3 nucleotides are TGTGCCAGCACCGTAACTTTCGGTGTTTCTGGCACTGAAGCTTTCTTT. This gives the protein CASTVTFGVSGTEAFF.

The V gene is TRBV6-1, the J gene TRBJ2-3; possibly TRBD2 for D (5 bases). V was trimmed by 6 bases and J by 9 bases, leaving 19 bases between them. CDR1 and CDR2 (germline): MNHNS, SASEGT. The CDR3 has 14 residues. The DNA of the CDR3 is TGTGCCAGCAGCCGCTCCGGAGGTAGCAACACGCAGTATTTT. Translating it yields CASSRSGGSNTQYF.